This T cell receptor beta chain was retrieved from a study of blood T cells in healthy people across ages (dated by TCRdb to the mid-2010s). A note on the overall study: Template switching captured roughly one uniquely barcoded TCR beta cDNA molecule per two T cells in model experiments. The donors were divided into four age groups: young (average around 16 years), middle-aged (roughly 40), aged (approximately 59) and long-lived (roughly 88). The study measured age-related changes in TCR beta repertoire diversity using deep sequencing normalized with unique cDNA molecular identifiers. Two additional independent replicas of 1 million unique cDNA reads from the same blood draw were analyzed for two donors (one aged 18 to 30 and one aged 80 or older).

Donors were a few dozen systemically healthy Caucasian individuals from Russia aged roughly 6 to 95 years. Ten milliliters of peripheral blood were drawn from each donor into EDTA-treated Vacutainer tubes. Ficoll-Paque density-gradient centrifugation was used to isolate PBMCs, with at least 6.5 million per sample. Total RNA, at least 5 micrograms per sample, was extracted from PBMCs with Trizol reagent. For every donor, flow cytometry on a PBMC aliquot measured the percentage of naive CD45RAhigh/CD27high T cells. CDR1 and CDR2, per the germline V gene, are SGHAT and FQNNGV. The CDR3 starts with the cysteine, ends with the phenylalanine, and has 12 residues. The kept DNA is CDR3 alone, 36 bases in frame from the first base. Libraries were constructed by 5' RACE. Sequenced on an Illumina HiSeq 2500. A second PCR of roughly 7 to 12 cycles was run with a J-beta primer mix and a sample-barcoded 5' primer. Each TCR beta cDNA molecule received a unique molecular identifier from a template-switch 5' adaptor carrying 12 random nucleotides. Each sample yielded at least 2.5 million CDR3-containing paired-end reads. First-strand cDNA was synthesized from all RNA with the Mint cDNA synthesis kit, primed by a TRBC-specific oligonucleotide. Following uracil-DNA glycosylase treatment, a first 18-cycle PCR with universal primers M1SS and BC2_uni_R was performed on all cDNA. Regarding the original processing steps: For normalization, 1 million high-quality reads, each with a distinct molecular identifier, were randomly selected from each sample. Reads with shared molecular identifiers were discarded instead of being binned into consensus sequences. MiTCR, run with a Q25 quality threshold and the strictest error-elimination algorithm, handled CDR3 identification, clonotype clustering and error correction. A nonparametric unseen species model using Euler transformation provided a lower-bound estimate of total TCR beta diversity. The public reads were reprocessed in TCRdb via fastp at Q25 and MiXCR, keeping in-frame beta chains. Records with the same CDR3 protein are collapsed into one entry carrying the most frequent genes and DNA. The V and J calls reflect TCRdb's pipeline rather than the authors' work. Within this sample are about 930,000 distinct CDR3 sequences, with almost 30% of them counted one time only. The leading ten clones occupy about 10% of the sample.

Regarding this clonotype: Its cognate antigen has yet to be identified. This clone may be a read error of a much larger clone one base away.

General conclusions and limits of the study: Total diversity estimates from one million sequenced T cells were considered lower bounds and underestimates. Because the CMV infection status of the donors was unknown, age-related changes in expanded clonotypes may potentially have been confounded. Since profiling was done on bulk unsorted PBMCs, naive and antigen-experienced compartments could not be conclusively compared. As age increased, observed TCR beta diversity per million T cells dropped in a roughly linear way, and a significant reduction was already evident by age 40. The percentage of naive T cells measured by flow cytometry correlated strongly with observed TCR beta diversity. Compared with the aged group, the long-lived group had more naive CD4+ T cells, fewer expanded clones and increased TCR diversity, suggesting age selection.

This sample also appeared in a second study, on T cells of mothers and their children. The second source states: Nine systemically healthy Caucasian individuals served as donors, namely three mothers together with their six children. cDNA synthesis used all of the extracted RNA, with around 1.4 ug of RNA in each 15 ul reaction. In the second PCR, sample barcodes and 2-4 random nucleotides were introduced via the M1S primer. More than 9.5 million TCR beta CDR3 reads were obtained from each mother, and approximately 3 million reads were obtained from each child. In both related and unrelated pairs, thymic selection shapes the output of TCR recombination in a similar way, with inherited differences having only a minor effect. Normalized repertoire overlap was always found to be slightly, but never significantly, higher in related mother-child pairs than in unrelated mother-child pairs. Persistent microchimeric T cell clones were not detected, at a sensitivity of 95 to 100 clones per million clonotypes. The study used deep NGS to compare TCR beta repertoires of mothers and children, seeking features distinguishing related mother-child pairs from unrelated individuals. The mean age was 40 +/- 4 years for the mothers and roughly 10 +/- 4 years for the children. After adapter ligation with NEBNext reagents, the libraries were sequenced on Illumina HiSeq 2000 with 100+100 nt paired-end reads. To prevent cross-contamination, the mother and child libraries were prepared a month apart and were sequenced in separate runs. For each donor, between about 450,000 and 2,300,000 distinct TCR beta clonotypes were identified. Naive TCR beta clonotypes were estimated from low-frequency clonotypes matched to each donor's FACS-determined naive share, without sorting.

The material sequenced was blood. The chain links TRBV11-2 with TRBJ1-1; too little of a D gene remains to name it. This receptor was taken from a woman aged 35 to 49 in good health. At the DNA level, the sequence is TGTGCCAGCAGCTTAAGGTACACTGAAGCTTGCTTT. It is translated as CASSLRYTEACF.